A selection of T cell receptor beta chains follows, all from one sample in a study of persistence of HIV-infected CD4 T cells. These receptors have no identified antigens. Clones were sequenced by immunoSEQ multiplex PCR, and TCRdb holds only the in-frame ones, with some missing. In the table there are 25,000 to 30,000 clones, 82% of which are singletons. The source was CD4+ T cells sorted from PBMCs after roughly 18-hour stimulation, collected from a patient who received antiretroviral therapy. These receptors originate from an adult man with HIV who was CMV-seropositive. Each CDR3 is given with its conserved first and last residue. The D gene is left open where the match is weak. Only some rows state a clone size, as once, few, many or a class for expanded clones.

TRBJ2-2	TRBD1	TRBV4-2	-	CASSGDRAIGELFF	TGTGCCAGCAGCGGAGACAGGGCTATCGGGGAGCTGTTTTTT
TRBJ2-7	-	TRBV28	-	CASGGGASYEQYF	TGTGCCAGCGGTGGGGGAGCATCCTACGAGCAGTACTTC
TRBJ1-3	-	TRBV6-1	few	CASSELGGPGNTIYF	TGTGCCAGCAGTGAATTAGGGGGACCTGGAAACACCATATATTTT
TRBJ1-2	TRBD1	TRBV28	-	CVSTKPGTGAYGYTF	TGTGTCAGCACCAAGCCCGGCACAGGGGCTTATGGCTACACCTTC
TRBJ1-2	-	TRBV18	-	CASSPRGEYGYTF	TGTGCCAGCTCACCCCGTGGGGAATATGGCTACACCTTC
TRBJ1-1	-	TRBV10-3	-	CAISEQLDTEAFF	TGTGCCATCAGTGAGCAGTTGGACACTGAAGCTTTCTTT
TRBJ1-4	-	TRBV7-2	-	CASSLEVGGEKLFF	TGTGCCAGCAGCTTGGAAGTCGGGGGTGAAAAACTGTTTTTT
TRBJ2-3	TRBD2	TRBV7-9	-	CATKGGLDTDTQYF	TGTGCCACCAAGGGAGGGCTTGACACAGATACGCAGTATTTT
TRBJ2-3	-	TRBV21-1	few	CASSKALRLAGGTDTQYF	TGTGCCAGCAGCAAAGCCCTTCGACTAGCGGGTGGCACAGATACGCAGTATTTT
TRBJ2-2	TRBD1	TRBV7-9	-	CASSLRDRARNTGELFF	TGTGCCAGCAGCTTAAGGGACAGGGCTAGGAACACCGGGGAGCTGTTTTTT
TRBJ1-2	-	TRBV10-3	-	CAISEILAERGYTF	TGTGCCATCAGTGAAATCTTGGCAGAACGGGGCTACACCTTC
TRBJ2-7	TRBD1	TRBV6-1	-	CASSEIQGARLEQYF	TGTGCCAGCAGTGAAATTCAGGGGGCGCGCCTGGAGCAGTACTTC
TRBJ1-2	-	TRBV5-1	-	CASSFYGVGGYGYTF	TGCGCCAGCAGCTTCTACGGGGTTGGAGGCTATGGCTACACCTTC
TRBJ1-3	-	TRBV7-9	-	CASSLSSDTIYF	TGTGCCAGCAGCTTGAGTTCGGACACCATATATTTT
TRBJ2-3	TRBD2	TRBV5-1	-	CASSGERGGLSGIQDTQYF	TGCGCCAGCAGCGGGGAGCGGGGGGGCCTATCAGGCATTCAAGATACGCAGTATTTT
TRBJ1-1	-	TRBV11-3	-	CASSLEQDTEAFF	TGTGCCAGCAGCTTAGAACAGGACACTGAAGCTTTCTTT
TRBJ1-6	-	TRBV27	-	CASSSGDGYPVGLALHF	TGTGCCAGCAGTTCAGGGGACGGCTACCCTGTAGGTCTTGCCCTCCACTTT
TRBJ1-3	-	TRBV29-1	-	CSVVPVTGNTIYF	TGCAGCGTTGTCCCGGTAACTGGAAACACCATATATTTT
TRBJ1-1	TRBD1	TRBV19	once	CASSMTGFRPLF	TGTGCCAGTAGTATGACAGGGTTCCGGCCTCTCTTT
TRBJ2-5	-	TRBV7-3	-	CASSTSGTIGETQYF	TGTGCCAGCAGCACTTCCGGGACGATCGGGGAGACCCAGTACTTC
TRBJ2-2	-	TRBV10-2	-	CASSELGGWWNTGELFF	TGCGCCAGCAGTGAGTTGGGGGGATGGTGGAACACCGGGGAGCTGTTTTTT
TRBJ2-7	-	TRBV7-9	-	CASSLGQGSTYEQYF	TGTGCCAGCAGCTTAGGCCAGGGATCCACCTACGAGCAGTACTTC
TRBJ1-5	-	TRBV2	few	CASTAPPGNQPQHF	TGTGCCAGCACCGCCCCTCCAGGGAATCAGCCCCAGCATTTT
TRBJ1-2	TRBD1	TRBV6-6	-	CASSPLRGSTGGNYGYTF	TGTGCCAGCAGTCCACTCAGGGGGTCTACAGGGGGAAACTATGGCTACACCTTC
TRBJ2-1	-	TRBV30	-	CAWSRDSYNEQFF	TGTGCCTGGAGCCGGGACTCCTACAATGAGCAGTTCTTC
TRBJ1-1	TRBD1	TRBV5-1	-	CASSLDGTGAGTEAFF	TGCGCCAGCAGCTTGGACGGGACAGGGGCTGGCACTGAAGCTTTCTTT
TRBJ2-7	TRBD2	TRBV28	-	CASDGGSGYEQYF	TGTGCCAGCGACGGGGGGAGCGGCTACGAGCAGTACTTC
TRBJ2-3	-	TRBV29-1	-	CSVAQGSSDTQYF	TGCAGCGTTGCACAGGGATCCTCAGATACGCAGTATTTT
TRBJ2-3	-	TRBV6-5	-	CASTSGGTGDTQYF	TGTGCCAGCACATCGGGCGGCACGGGAGATACGCAGTATTTT
TRBJ1-3	-	TRBV18	-	CASSPGFGNTIYF	TGTGCCAGCTCACCAGGGTTTGGAAACACCATATATTTT
TRBJ2-3	TRBD2	TRBV5-1	-	CASSSWTSGADTQYF	TGCGCCAGCAGCTCGTGGACTAGCGGGGCAGATACGCAGTATTTT
TRBJ2-3	-	TRBV10-3	-	CAISESGPGFTDTQYF	TGTGCCATCAGTGAGTCTGGCCCAGGGTTCACAGATACGCAGTATTTT
TRBJ1-5	-	TRBV19	once	CASMSGHQPQHF	TGTGCCAGTATGTCGGGGCATCAGCCCCAGCATTTT
TRBJ1-5	TRBD1	TRBV19	-	CASSPTGGGQPQHF	TGTGCCAGTAGCCCTACAGGGGGCGGTCAGCCCCAGCATTTT
TRBJ2-3	-	TRBV10-2	-	CASSVSDTQYF	TGCGCCAGCAGTGTTTCCGATACGCAGTATTTT
TRBJ2-7	-	TRBV12-5	-	CASGLEAGQYF	TGTGCTAGTGGTTTGGAAGCAGGGCAGTACTTC
TRBJ1-2	-	TRBV19	-	CASTWGQSNYGYTF	TGTGCCAGTACCTGGGGCCAGTCTAACTATGGCTACACCTTC
TRBJ2-7	TRBD1	TRBV3-1/TRBV3-2	once	CASSLFWDSSYEQYF	TGTGCCAGCAGCCTCTTTTGGGACAGCAGCTACGAGCAGTACTTC
TRBJ1-4	-	TRBV19	once	CASSIFATNEKLFF	TGTGCCAGTAGTATCTTCGCAACTAATGAAAAACTGTTTTTT
TRBJ2-1	TRBD2	TRBV5-4	-	CASSLAGFRGGVNNEQFF	TGTGCCAGCAGCTTGGCCGGTTTTCGGGGGGGCGTCAACAATGAGCAGTTCTTC
TRBJ1-2	-	TRBV15	-	CATSRVSNYGYTF	TGTGCCACCAGCAGAGTCTCGAACTATGGCTACACCTTC
TRBJ2-7	TRBD2	TRBV9	-	CASSVAGGLAGNYEQYF	TGTGCCAGCAGCGTAGCGGGGGGACTAGCGGGGAACTACGAGCAGTACTTC
TRBJ1-4	-	TRBV9	-	CASSTSFRVSNEKLFF	TGTGCCAGCAGCACCAGCTTCAGGGTCTCTAATGAAAAACTGTTTTTT
TRBJ2-7	TRBD1	TRBV5-1	-	CASSLSGGNYEQYF	TGCGCCAGCAGCTTGTCAGGGGGCAACTACGAGCAGTACTTC
TRBJ1-1	-	TRBV15	once	CATSRGQDTEAFF	TGTGCCACCAGCAGAGGGCAAGACACTGAAGCTTTCTTT
TRBJ2-4	-	TRBV27	-	CASSLGVPWGNIQYF	TGTGCCAGCAGTTTAGGGGTCCCGTGGGGTAACATTCAGTACTTC